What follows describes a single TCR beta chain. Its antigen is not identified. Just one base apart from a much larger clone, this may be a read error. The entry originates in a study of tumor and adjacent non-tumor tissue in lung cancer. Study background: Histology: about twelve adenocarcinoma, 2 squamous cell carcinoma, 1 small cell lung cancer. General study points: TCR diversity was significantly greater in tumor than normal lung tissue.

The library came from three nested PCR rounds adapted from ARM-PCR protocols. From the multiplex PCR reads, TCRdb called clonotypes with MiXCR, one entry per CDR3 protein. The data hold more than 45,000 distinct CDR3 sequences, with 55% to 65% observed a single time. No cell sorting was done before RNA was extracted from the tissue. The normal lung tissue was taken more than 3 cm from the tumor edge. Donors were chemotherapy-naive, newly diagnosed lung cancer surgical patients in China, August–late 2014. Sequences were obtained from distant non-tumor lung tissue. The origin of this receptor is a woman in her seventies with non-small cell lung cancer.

The CDR3 loop reads CASSYSTVSGNKQFF. The CDR3 DNA reads TGTGCCAGCAGTTACTCTACGGTGTCGGGCAATAAGCAGTTCTTC. The chain is built from TRBV6-6 and TRBJ2-1; D is unresolved. The CDR3 loop spans 15 amino acids. CDR1 is MNHNY, CDR2 SVGAGI, per germline (reference sequence).